These 26 T cell receptor beta chains were all obtained from the same sample, sequenced in a study of beta chain features in type 1 diabetes. The whole isolated RNA underwent reverse transcription, so sequencing captured expressed TCRB transcripts. Assay used: immunoSEQ multiplex PCR; TCRdb lists only in-frame clones, some missing. This table holds some 360,000 clones, about 10% found once. Antigen specificity for these receptors is unknown. Overall study findings and caveats: Shortening of TCRB CDR3s, moderate but significant, appeared in all four CD4+ subsets of Type 1 diabetes patients.

Sequenced sample: central memory CD4+ T cells from blood. These receptors were obtained from a man aged 25 to 45 with type 1 diabetes.

This clone has a handful of counts. V and J are TRBV6-5 and TRBJ1-4; D is ambiguous. CDR3 size: 14 residues. Deletions cut 5 bases from V and 7 bases from J, with 14 bases between. Germline CDR1 and CDR2: MNHEY and SVGAGI. The CDR3, as DNA: TGTGCCAGCAGTCCGACGGGGAATGCTGAAAAACTGTTTTTT. Its translation is CASSPTGNAEKLFF.

This clone was seen a handful of times. The chain is built from TRBV4-1 and TRBJ2-7; D possibly corresponds to TRBD2 (5 bases). Trimming stripped 1 base from V and 2 bases from J, with 12 bases between. In germline, CDR1 is MGHRA, CDR2 YSYEKL. The CDR3 loop spans 15 amino acids. The CDR3 DNA reads TGCGCCAGCAGCCAAGCCTCTAGCATGGCCTACGAGCAGTACTTC. It codes for CASSQASSMAYEQYF.

V usage is TRBV4-3 and J usage is TRBJ1-2; D might be TRBD1 (6 bases). CDR3 length: 15 amino acids. Trimming shortened V by 4 bases and J by 1 base, and 13 bases separated the two germline ends. CDR1 and CDR2 (germline): LGHNA, YSLEER. Here the CDR3 reads CASSLMEGGNYGYTF. CDR3 bases: TGCGCCAGCAGCCTTATGGAAGGGGGTAACTATGGCTACACCTTC.

This clone was seen a few times. This sequence joins TRBV9 and TRBJ1-3; perhaps TRBD1 as D (5 bases). From germline, CDR1 is SGDLS and CDR2 YYNGEE. This CDR3 comprises 15 residues. The V end lost 4 bases, the J end lost 4 bases, and 15 bases lay between the germline ends. CDR3 sequence (DNA): TGTGCCAGCAGCACCACCGGGACTACCGGAAACACCATATATTTT. This gives the protein CASSTTGTTGNTIYF.

The J gene is TRBJ1-1, the V gene TRBV28; D may be TRBD1 (5 bases). The CDR3 totals 13 residues. CDR1 is MDHEN, CDR2 SYDVKM, per germline. V gave up 1 base and J gave up 7 bases, with 10 bases separating them. The CDR3 DNA sequence: TGTGCCAGCAGTTTATCCCGGGACGGTGAAGCTTTCTTT. Translated: CASSLSRDGEAFF. Complete variable domain (other parts from reference TRBV28 and TRBJ1-1): DVKVTQSSRYLVKRTGEKVFLECVQDMDHENMFWYRQDPGLGLRLIYFSYDVKMKEKGDIPEGYSVSREKKERFSLILESASTNQTSMYLCASSLSRDGEAFFGQGTRLTVV.

CDR3 sequence (DNA): TGTGCCAGTACCCCGGCCCGGGCCTTAAATCAGCCCCAGCATTTT. Its protein product is CASTPARALNQPQHF. The J gene is TRBJ1-5, the V gene TRBV19; no clear D. The V gene lost 7 bases and the J gene lost 4 bases, with 17 bases spanning the gap. Germline assignment: CDR1 LNHDA and CDR2 SQIVND (reference sequence). CDR3 length: 15 residues.

CDR3 DNA: TGTGCCAGCAGACGCGACAGATTGAATTACAATGAGCAGTTCTTC. It yields the protein CASRRDRLNYNEQFF. The chain uses TRBV6-5 and TRBJ2-1; possibly TRBD1 for D (5 bases). The V gene lost 6 bases and the J gene lost 4 bases, with 16 bases spanning the gap. The CDR3 length is 15 residues. Germline lookup yields CDR1 MNHEY and CDR2 SVGAGI.

The chain links TRBV18 to TRBJ2-6, with 13 bases fitting TRBD2. This CDR3 has 19 amino acids. After removal of 3 bases from V and 4 bases from J, the junction contained 9 bases not matched to a gene. CDR1 is KGHSH and CDR2 is LQKENI in the germline V gene. The CDR3 region is CASSPPGLAGTGGANVLTF. The CDR3 bases are TGTGCCAGCTCACCCCCGGGACTAGCGGGGACGGGGGGGGCCAACGTCCTGACTTTC.

The V and J genes are TRBV10-3 and TRBJ2-7, with TRBD1 identical over 8 bases. J lost 2 bases, V lost 5 bases, and 5 bases had no gene match. CDR3 size: 14 residues. The germline CDR1 and CDR2 sequences are ENHRY and SYGVKD. The CDR3 spells CAISSADRAYEQYF. The DNA of the CDR3 is TGTGCCATCAGTTCAGCGGACAGGGCCTACGAGCAGTACTTC.

The table lists this clone with many counts. This chain links TRBV14 with TRBJ1-5, with D possibly TRBD1 on 6 matching bases. There are 18 residues in the CDR3. The V and J ends lost 3 bases and 0 bases respectively, with 18 bases between them. The germline gives CDR1 SGHDN, CDR2 FVKESK. The CDR3, as DNA: TGTGCCAGCAGCCAGCCGGGACAACTTGCATCTAGCAATCAGCCCCAGCATTTT. Translated, it gives CASSQPGQLASSNQPQHF.

This clone appeared a few times. The chain combines TRBV7-9 with TRBJ2-5; D possibly uses TRBD1 or TRBD2 (6 bases each). The CDR3 runs to 16 residues. V dropped 1 base and J dropped 3 bases, with 15 bases sitting between them. Germline-derived CDR1 and CDR2 are SEHNR and FQNEAQ (reference sequence). The CDR3 is CASSLGAGQEEETQYF. The CDR3 DNA reads as TGTGCCAGCAGCTTAGGGGCGGGACAAGAGGAAGAGACCCAGTACTTC. The complete variable domain, with remaining parts taken from reference TRBV7-9 and TRBJ2-5, reads DTGVSQNPRHKITKRGQNVTFRCDPISEHNRLYWYRQTLGQGPEFLTYFQNEAQLEKSRLLSDRFSAERPKGSFSTLEIQRTEQGDSAMYLCASSLGAGQEEETQYFGPGTRLLVL.

This clone was seen a handful of times. This chain links TRBV11-1 with TRBJ2-3; 8 nucleotides match TRBD2. Germline-derived CDR1 and CDR2 are SGHAT and FQDESV (reference sequence). There are 13 residues in the CDR3. V lost 5 bases, J lost 6 bases, and 4 bases stayed unmatched. The CDR3 sequence: CASSPAGVDTQYF. CDR3 nucleotide sequence: TGTGCCAGCAGCCCAGCGGGAGTGGATACGCAGTATTTT.

This clone showed up just a few times. The gene calls are TRBV5-1 and TRBJ1-2; 7 bases line up with TRBD1. The junction had 3 bases not matched to a gene; V was cut back by 4 bases and J by 3 bases. In germline, CDR1 is SGHRS, CDR2 YFSETQ. The CDR3 contains 13 residues. The CDR3 region is CASSDQGDYGYTF. The CDR3 DNA reads TGCGCCAGCAGCGACCAGGGGGACTATGGCTACACCTTC.

The chain has TRBV5-1 and TRBJ1-2; no reliable D call. Trimming removed 0 bases at V and 5 bases at J, with 11 bases between. There are 14 residues in the CDR3. The germline CDR1 and CDR2 sequences are SGHRS and YFSETQ. CDR3 amino acids: CASSLADDRYGYTF. Written as DNA, the CDR3 is TGCGCCAGCAGCTTGGCGGATGATAGGTATGGCTACACCTTC. The whole variable domain, filled in from reference TRBV5-1 and TRBJ1-2, reads KAGVTQTPRYLIKTRGQQVTLSCSPISGHRSVSWYQQTPGQGLQFLFEYFSETQRNKGNFPGRFSGRQFSNSRSEMNVSTLELGDSALYLCASSLADDRYGYTFGSGTRLTVV.

The chain joins TRBV28 to TRBJ1-1, with a weak D call TRBD1 (5 bases). The CDR3 is 16 amino acids. Trimming pared 2 bases from V and 0 bases from J, leaving 13 bases between. Looked up from germline, CDR1 is MDHEN and CDR2 is SYDVKM. DNA of the CDR3: TGTGCCAGCAGTTTACGGCAGGGACGCATGAACACTGAAGCTTTCTTT. This codes for CASSLRQGRMNTEAFF.

This clone was observed a few times. The chain carries TRBV5-6 and TRBJ1-5; D gene uncertain. V was clipped by 4 bases and J by 4 bases, with 12 bases between them. The CDR3 contains 14 residues. Looked up from germline, CDR1 is SGHDT and CDR2 is YYEEEE. The CDR3 is CASSQRGKNQPQHF. The CDR3 DNA is TGTGCCAGCAGCCAAAGAGGAAAGAATCAGCCCCAGCATTTT.

The chain couples TRBV5-1 to TRBJ2-5, with 11 bases identical to TRBD1. V shed 2 bases and J 5 bases; nucleotides not matched to a gene: 5. Germline V gene data show CDR1 as SGHRS and CDR2 as YFSETQ. There are 15 residues in the CDR3. CDR3 nucleotides: TGCGCCAGCAGCTTCGGGACAGGGGGGCTGGAGACCCAGTACTTC. It yields the protein CASSFGTGGLETQYF.

The chain employs TRBV4-2 and TRBJ2-7, with 9 bases identical to TRBD1. This CDR3 contains 15 residues. Trimming took 4 bases from V and 1 from J; bases not matched to a gene: 5. From germline, CDR1 is LGHNA and CDR2 YNFKEQ. CDR3 loop: CASSRDRVTSYEQYF. The CDR3 coding sequence is TGTGCCAGCAGCCGGGACAGGGTTACATCCTACGAGCAGTACTTC.

The gene calls are TRBV27 and TRBJ1-1; D gene unclear. This CDR3 has 12 residues. V gave up 3 bases and J gave up 0 bases, with 2 bases separating them. Germline CDR1 is MNHEY and CDR2 is SMNVEV (reference sequence). CDR3 residues: CASSFLNTEAFF. CDR3 nucleotides: TGTGCCAGCAGTTTTTTGAACACTGAAGCTTTCTTT.

V and J are TRBV5-1 and TRBJ2-3; 15 bases line up with TRBD2. Germline V CDR1 and CDR2: SGHRS, YFSETQ. The CDR3 has 18 amino acids. Unmatched junction bases numbered 4, after V lost 2 bases and J lost 0 bases. CDR3 in amino acids: CASSFTGLAGGSTDTQYF. The CDR3 nucleotides are TGCGCCAGCAGCTTTACTGGACTAGCGGGAGGGAGCACAGATACGCAGTATTTT.

This clone was seen only a few times. The CDR3 DNA sequence: TGTGCCAGCAGCCTAGGGACAGGGGACCTTTACGAGCAGTACTTC. Its protein product is CASSLGTGDLYEQYF. This chain links TRBV7-2 with TRBJ2-7; 10 positions match TRBD1. The CDR3 covers 15 residues. CDR1 is SGHTA, CDR2 FQGNSA, per germline. J was trimmed by 4 bases and V by 5 bases; bases with no gene match: 8. Full variable domain (missing parts from reference TRBV7-2 and TRBJ2-7): GAGVSQSPSNKVTEKGKDVELRCDPISGHTALYWYRQSLGQGLEFLIYFQGNSAPDKSGLPSDRFSAERTGGSVSTLTIQRTQQEDSAVYLCASSLGTGDLYEQYFGPGTRLTVT.

The chain has TRBV30 and TRBJ2-7; 11 positions match TRBD2. Trimming at V came to 2 bases and at J to 3 bases, leaving 6 bases not matched to a gene. The CDR3 extends over 15 amino acids. The germline V gene encodes CDR1 GTSNPN and CDR2 SVGIG (reference sequence). The CDR3 region is CAWSRGLADLYEQYF. The CDR3, as DNA: TGTGCCTGGAGTCGGGGACTAGCGGATCTCTACGAGCAGTACTTC.

The genes are TRBV29-1 and TRBJ2-6; maybe TRBD1 (5 bases). Germline values: CDR1 SQVTM, CDR2 ANQGSEA. CDR3 length: 14 residues. The V gene lost 6 bases and the J gene lost 0 bases, with 9 bases spanning the gap. In nucleotides, the CDR3 is TGCAGCGTAACGACAGACTCTGGGGCCAACGTCCTGACTTTC. This translates into CSVTTDSGANVLTF.

This clone was observed a handful of times. The chain combines TRBV5-1 with TRBJ2-3; no clear D. The length of the CDR3 is 14 residues. Trimming shortened V by 5 bases and J by 6 bases, and 16 bases separated the two germline ends. CDR1 is SGHRS and CDR2 is YFSETQ in the germline V gene. CDR3 sequence (DNA): TGCGCCAGCAGTTCAGCAGACATGGAGGATACGCAGTATTTT. Its protein is CASSSADMEDTQYF.

This clone was detected once. This chain links TRBV5-1 with TRBJ2-7; no reliable D call. Trimming shortened V by 6 bases and J by 0 bases, and 13 bases separated the two germline ends. This CDR3 comprises 14 residues. Germline values: CDR1 SGHRS, CDR2 YFSETQ. The CDR3 sequence: CASKSSLSSYEQYF. DNA for the CDR3: TGCGCCAGCAAAAGCAGCCTTAGCTCCTACGAGCAGTACTTC.

This chain connects TRBV7-2 to TRBJ1-5; weak D call: TRBD1 (5 bases). The V gene's germline CDR1 is SGHTA and CDR2 FQGNSA. The CDR3 spans 15 residues. V shed 1 base and J shed 2 bases, with 9 bases lying between them. CDR3 sequence: CASSLVTGRNQPQHF. DNA of the CDR3: TGTGCCAGCAGCTTAGTAACGGGGCGCAATCAGCCCCAGCATTTT.